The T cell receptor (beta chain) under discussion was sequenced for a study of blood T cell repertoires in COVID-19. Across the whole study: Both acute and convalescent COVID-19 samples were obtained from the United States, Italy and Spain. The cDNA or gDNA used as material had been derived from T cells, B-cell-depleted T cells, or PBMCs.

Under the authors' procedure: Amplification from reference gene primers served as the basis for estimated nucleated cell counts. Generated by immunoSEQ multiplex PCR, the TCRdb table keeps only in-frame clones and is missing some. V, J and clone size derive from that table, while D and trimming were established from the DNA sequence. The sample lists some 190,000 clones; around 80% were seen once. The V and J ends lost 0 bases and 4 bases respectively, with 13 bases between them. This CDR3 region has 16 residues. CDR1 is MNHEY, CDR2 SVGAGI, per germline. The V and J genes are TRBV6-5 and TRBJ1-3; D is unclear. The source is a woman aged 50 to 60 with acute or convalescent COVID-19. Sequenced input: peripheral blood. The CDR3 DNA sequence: TGTGCCAGCAGTTACTCGAGGTCCTTACTAGGAAACACCATATATTTT. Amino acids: CASSYSRSLLGNTIYF.